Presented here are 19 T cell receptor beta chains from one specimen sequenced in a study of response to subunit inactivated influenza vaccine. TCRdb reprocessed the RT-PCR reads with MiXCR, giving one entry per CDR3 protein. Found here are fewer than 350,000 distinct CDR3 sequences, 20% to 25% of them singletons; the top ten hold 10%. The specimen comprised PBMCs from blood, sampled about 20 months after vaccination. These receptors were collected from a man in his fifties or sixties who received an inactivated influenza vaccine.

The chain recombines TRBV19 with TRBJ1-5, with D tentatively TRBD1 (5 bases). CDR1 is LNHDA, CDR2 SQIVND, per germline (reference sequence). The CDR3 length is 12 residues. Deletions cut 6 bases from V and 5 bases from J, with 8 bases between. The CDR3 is CASRTGYQPQHF. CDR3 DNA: TGTGCCAGTAGAACAGGTTATCAGCCCCAGCATTTT.

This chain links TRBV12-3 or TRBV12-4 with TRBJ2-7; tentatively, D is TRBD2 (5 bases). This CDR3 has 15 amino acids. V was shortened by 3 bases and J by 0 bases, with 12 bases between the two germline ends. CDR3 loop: CASSFRGKSSYEQYF. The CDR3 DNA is TGTGCCAGCAGTTTCCGGGGAAAGAGCTCCTACGAGCAGTACTTC.

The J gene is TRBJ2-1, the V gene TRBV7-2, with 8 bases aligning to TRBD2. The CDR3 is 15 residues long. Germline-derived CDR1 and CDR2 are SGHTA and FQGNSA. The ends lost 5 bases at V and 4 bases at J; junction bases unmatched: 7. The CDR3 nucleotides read TGTGCCAGCAGCAACGAGCGGGGGAGGTACAATGAGCAGTTCTTC. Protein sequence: CASSNERGRYNEQFF.

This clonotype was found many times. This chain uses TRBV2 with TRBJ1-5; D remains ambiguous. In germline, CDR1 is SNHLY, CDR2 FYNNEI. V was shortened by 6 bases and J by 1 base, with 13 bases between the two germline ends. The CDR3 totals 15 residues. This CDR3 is CASRESRASNQPQHF. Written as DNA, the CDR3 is TGTGCCAGCAGGGAGAGTAGGGCAAGCAATCAGCCCCAGCATTTT.

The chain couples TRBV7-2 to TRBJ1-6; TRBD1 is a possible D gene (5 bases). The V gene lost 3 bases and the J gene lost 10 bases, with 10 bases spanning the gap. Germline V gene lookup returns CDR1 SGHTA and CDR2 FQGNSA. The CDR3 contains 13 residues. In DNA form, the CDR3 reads TGTGCCAGCAGCTTGGGACCTCGATCACCCCTCCACTTT. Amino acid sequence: CASSLGPRSPLHF.

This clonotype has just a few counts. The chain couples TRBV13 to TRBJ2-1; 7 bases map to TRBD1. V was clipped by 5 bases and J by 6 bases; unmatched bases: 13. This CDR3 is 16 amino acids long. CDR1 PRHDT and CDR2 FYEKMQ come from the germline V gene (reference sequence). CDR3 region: CASSAYGTALPNEQFF. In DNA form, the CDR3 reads TGTGCCAGCAGCGCGTACGGGACAGCCCTCCCCAATGAGCAGTTCTTC.

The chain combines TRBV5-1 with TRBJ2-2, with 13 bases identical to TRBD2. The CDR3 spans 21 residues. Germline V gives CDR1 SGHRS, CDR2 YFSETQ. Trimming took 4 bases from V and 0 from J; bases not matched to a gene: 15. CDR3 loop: CASSPRTGLAGTIANTGELFF. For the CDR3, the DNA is TGCGCCAGCAGCCCACGGACGGGACTAGCGGGGACCATCGCGAACACCGGGGAGCTGTTTTTT.

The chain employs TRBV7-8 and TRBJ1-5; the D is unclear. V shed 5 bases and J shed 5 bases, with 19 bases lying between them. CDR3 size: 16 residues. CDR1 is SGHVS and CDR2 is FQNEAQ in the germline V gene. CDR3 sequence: CASSPSRAPLHQPQHF. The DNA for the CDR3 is TGTGCCAGCAGCCCCAGTCGGGCCCCACTCCATCAGCCCCAGCATTTT.

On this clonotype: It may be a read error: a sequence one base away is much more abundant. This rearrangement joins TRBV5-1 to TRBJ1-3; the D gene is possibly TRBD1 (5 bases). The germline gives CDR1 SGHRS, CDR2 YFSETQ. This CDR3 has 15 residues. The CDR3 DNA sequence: TGCGCCAGCAGTTATGGCAAAACTGGGGGAAACGCCATATATTTT. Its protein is CASSYGKTGGNAIYF.

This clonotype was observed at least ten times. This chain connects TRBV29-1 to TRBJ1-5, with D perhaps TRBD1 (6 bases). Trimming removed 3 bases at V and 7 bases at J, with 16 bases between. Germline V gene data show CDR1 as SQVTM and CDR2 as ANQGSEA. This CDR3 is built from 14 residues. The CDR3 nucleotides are TGCAGCGTTGATTGGACAGCAGATCGGCAGCCCCAGCATTTT. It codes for CSVDWTADRQPQHF. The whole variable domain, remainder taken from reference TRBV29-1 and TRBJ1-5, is SAVISQKPSRDICQRGTSLTIQCQVDSQVTMMFWYRQQPGQSLTLIATANQGSEATYESGFVIDKFPISRPNLTFSTLTVSNMSPEDSSIYLCSVDWTADRQPQHFGDGTRLSIL.

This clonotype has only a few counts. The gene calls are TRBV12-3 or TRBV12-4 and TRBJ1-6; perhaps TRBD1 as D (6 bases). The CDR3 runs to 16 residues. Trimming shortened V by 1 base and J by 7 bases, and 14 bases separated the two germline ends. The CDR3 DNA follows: TGTGCCAGCAGTTTAGGCCCGGGGCAGGGGAATTCACCCCTCCACTTT. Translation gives CASSLGPGQGNSPLHF.

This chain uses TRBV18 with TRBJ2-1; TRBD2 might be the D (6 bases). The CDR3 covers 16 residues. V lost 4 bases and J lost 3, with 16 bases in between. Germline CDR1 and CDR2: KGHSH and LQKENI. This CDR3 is CASSLVSDYLYNEQFF. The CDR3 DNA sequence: TGTGCCAGCTCACTTGTCTCGGACTACCTCTACAATGAGCAGTTCTTC.

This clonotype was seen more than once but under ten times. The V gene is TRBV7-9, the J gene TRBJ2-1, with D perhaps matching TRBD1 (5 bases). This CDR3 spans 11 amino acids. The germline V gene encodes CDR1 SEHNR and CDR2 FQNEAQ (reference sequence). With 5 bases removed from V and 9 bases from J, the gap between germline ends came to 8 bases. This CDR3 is CASSQGFEQFF. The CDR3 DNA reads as TGTGCCAGCAGCCAGGGTTTTGAGCAGTTCTTC.

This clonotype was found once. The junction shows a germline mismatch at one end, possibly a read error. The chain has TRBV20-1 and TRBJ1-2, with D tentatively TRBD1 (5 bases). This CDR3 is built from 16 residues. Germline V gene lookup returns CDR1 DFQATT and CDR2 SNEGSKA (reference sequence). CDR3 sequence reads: CGAFKNDRLSNYGYTF. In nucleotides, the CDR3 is TGCGGTGCTTTTAAAAACGACAGACTCTCTAACTATGGCTACACCTTC.

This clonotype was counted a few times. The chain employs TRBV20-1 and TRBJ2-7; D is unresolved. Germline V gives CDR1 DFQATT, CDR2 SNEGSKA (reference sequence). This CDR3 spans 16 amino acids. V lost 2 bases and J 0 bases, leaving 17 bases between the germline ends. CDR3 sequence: CSARTHAMGSSYEQYF. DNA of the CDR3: TGCAGTGCTAGAACACACGCCATGGGGTCCTCCTACGAGCAGTACTTC.

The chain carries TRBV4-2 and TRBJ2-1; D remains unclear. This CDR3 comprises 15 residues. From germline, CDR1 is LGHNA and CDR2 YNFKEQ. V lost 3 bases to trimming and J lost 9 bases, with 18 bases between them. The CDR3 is CASSHALLKVAEQFF. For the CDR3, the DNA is TGTGCCAGCAGCCACGCTTTATTAAAAGTCGCTGAGCAGTTCTTC.

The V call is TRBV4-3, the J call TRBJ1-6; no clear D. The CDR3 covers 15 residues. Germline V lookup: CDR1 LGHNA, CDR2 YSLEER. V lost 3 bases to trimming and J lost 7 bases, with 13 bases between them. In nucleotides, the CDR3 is TGCGCCAGCAGCCAGCTAGGACGGGAAAATTCACCCCTCCACTTT. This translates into CASSQLGRENSPLHF.

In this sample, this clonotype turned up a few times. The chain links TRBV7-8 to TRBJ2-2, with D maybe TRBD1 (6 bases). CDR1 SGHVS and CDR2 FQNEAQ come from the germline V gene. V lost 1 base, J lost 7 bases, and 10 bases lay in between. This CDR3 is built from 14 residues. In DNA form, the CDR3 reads TGTGCCAGCAGCTTAGTACAGGGAATCGGGGAGCTGTTTTTT. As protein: CASSLVQGIGELFF. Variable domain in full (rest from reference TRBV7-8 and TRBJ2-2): GAGVSQSPRYKVAKRGQDVALRCDPISGHVSLFWYQQALGQGPEFLTYFQNEAQLDKSGLPSDRFFAERPEGSVSTLKIQRTQQEDSAVYLCASSLVQGIGELFFGEGSRLTVL.

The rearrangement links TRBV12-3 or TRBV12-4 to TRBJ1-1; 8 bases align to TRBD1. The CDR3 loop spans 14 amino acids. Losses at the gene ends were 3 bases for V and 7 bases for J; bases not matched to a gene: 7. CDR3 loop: CASSLAQGAIEAFF. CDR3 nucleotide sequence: TGTGCCAGCAGTTTGGCCCAGGGGGCGATTGAAGCTTTCTTT.